Below are 13 T cell receptor beta chains sequenced from a single sample in a study of human T cells and chemical hapten exposure. Specified time point: pre-sensitization, week 0. Treatment given: therapeutic diphenylcyclopropenone sensitization with weekly scalp DPC. Via MiXCR, TCRdb re-called the RACE reads, giving one row per CDR3 protein. The sample holds tens of thousands of distinct CDR3 sequences, approximately 14% seen once. This specimen consisted of whole blood, obtained in connection with sensitization to the hapten diphenylcyclopropenone (DPC). Source of these receptors: a woman between 45 and 65 years old with alopecia areata. Some clones in this sample may be carry-over from other donors' samples.

This clonotype was recorded a few times. V is TRBV6-4 and J is TRBJ1-5; D not certain. The CDR3 has 14 amino acids. Germline V gives CDR1 MRHNA, CDR2 SNTAGT. V was cut by 5 bases and J by 3 bases, with 11 bases left in between. The CDR3 nucleotides are TGTGCCAGCAGTCCCGGCGGGTTCAATCAGCCCCAGCATTTT. It translates to CASSPGGFNQPQHF.

This chain joins TRBV15 and TRBJ2-5; 7 bases match TRBD2. V was pared by 1 base and J by 6 bases, with 5 bases of the junction left unmatched. CDR1 and CDR2 (germline): LNHNV, YYDKDF (reference sequence). This CDR3 is built from 14 residues. The CDR3 nucleotides are TGTGCCACCAGCAGAGGAGCGGGACGGAAGACCCAGTACTTC. Amino acid sequence: CATSRGAGRKTQYF.

V gene TRBV5-6 combines with J gene TRBJ2-5; tentatively, D is TRBD1 or TRBD2 (5 bases each). Trimming removed 3 bases from V and 0 bases from J, with 15 bases in between. The CDR3 length is 16 residues. CDR1 is SGHDT, CDR2 YYEEEE, per germline. The CDR3 is CASSSTGWGNQETQYF. The CDR3 coding sequence is TGTGCCAGCAGCTCCACCGGATGGGGGAACCAAGAGACCCAGTACTTC.

V and J are TRBV24-1 and TRBJ2-1, with 7 bases lining up with TRBD2. The CDR3 totals 15 residues. V lost 7 bases and J lost 0; bases outside the gene matches: 5. Looked up from germline, CDR1 is KGHDR and CDR2 is SFDVKD. CDR3 protein: CATRVGGSSYNEQFF. The CDR3 DNA reads as TGTGCCACCAGGGTGGGAGGGAGCTCCTACAATGAGCAGTTCTTC.

In this sample, this clonotype turned up many times. The chain recombines TRBV6-2 or TRBV6-3 with TRBJ2-1, with 7 bases matching TRBD1. J lost 4 bases, V lost 0 bases, and 12 bases had no gene match. CDR1 is MNHEY, CDR2 SVGEGT, per germline. This CDR3 region has 18 residues. The CDR3 DNA follows: TGTGCCAGCAGTTACTCTCGGGTTTCCGGCAGGGGGTACAATGAGCAGTTCTTC. Encoded protein: CASSYSRVSGRGYNEQFF.

The chain uses TRBV9 and TRBJ2-2, with 7 bases identical to TRBD2. The CDR3 is 16 amino acids. Germline V lookup: CDR1 SGDLS, CDR2 YYNGEE. V dropped 4 bases and J dropped 0; count of bases not matched to a gene: 6. CDR3 residues: CASSLSGSANTGELFF. CDR3 DNA: TGTGCCAGCAGCCTTAGCGGGTCAGCGAACACCGGGGAGCTGTTTTTT.

This clonotype was observed a handful of times. The chain carries TRBV18 and TRBJ2-1; D is perhaps TRBD1 (5 bases). The V and J ends lost 6 bases and 5 bases respectively, with 14 bases between them. This CDR3 has 14 amino acids. CDR1 KGHSH and CDR2 LQKENI come from the germline V gene. CDR3 amino acids: CASSQDRKNNEQFF. CDR3 coding DNA: TGTGCCAGCTCTCAAGACAGAAAGAACAATGAGCAGTTCTTC.

In its sample, this clonotype is medium-sized (0.01 to 0.1%). The J gene is TRBJ2-7, the V gene TRBV3-1; the match to TRBD1 covers 10 bases. This CDR3 has 15 amino acids. Germline assignment: CDR1 LGHDT and CDR2 YNNKEL (reference sequence). Trimming removed 4 bases from V and 4 bases from J; junction bases left unmatched: 7. The CDR3 protein is CASSPRQGALYEQYF. The CDR3 DNA sequence: TGTGCCAGCAGCCCAAGACAGGGGGCGTTGTACGAGCAGTACTTC.

This chain links TRBV11-2 with TRBJ2-3; D unclear. CDR1 SGHAT and CDR2 FQNNGV come from the germline V gene. Trimming stripped 0 bases from V and 4 bases from J, with 11 bases between. CDR3 size: 15 residues. DNA of the CDR3: TGTGCCAGCAGCTTAGATCAGTTCGGAGCAGATACGCAGTATTTT. This codes for CASSLDQFGADTQYF.

This clonotype came up a few times. This chain uses TRBV2 with TRBJ2-1, with TRBD2 identical over 10 bases. This CDR3 spans 16 amino acids. Per the germline V gene, CDR1 is SNHLY and CDR2 is FYNNEI. V shed 3 bases, J shed 4 bases, and the junction held 6 bases outside the gene matches. The CDR3 DNA sequence: TGTGCCAGCAGTGAGGAAGCGGGAGGGCGGTACAATGAGCAGTTCTTC. Translated, it gives CASSEEAGGRYNEQFF.

This clonotype came up many times. V is TRBV9 and J is TRBJ1-1; TRBD1 aligns across 7 bases. V lost 4 bases to trimming and J lost 2 bases; unmatched junction nucleotides: 2. This CDR3 contains 13 residues. Germline V gene sequence: CDR1 SGDLS, CDR2 YYNGEE. The CDR3 loop is CASSRTGNTEAFF. The CDR3 DNA sequence: TGTGCCAGCAGCCGGACAGGCAACACTGAAGCTTTCTTT.

This rearrangement joins TRBV7-2 to TRBJ1-1; D remains ambiguous. The CDR3 loop spans 13 amino acids. CDR1 and CDR2 from the germline V gene are SGHTA and FQGNSA. V was clipped by 3 bases and J by 3 bases, with 8 bases between them. The CDR3 region is CASSFWRDTEAFF. As DNA, the CDR3 is TGTGCCAGCAGCTTTTGGCGTGACACTGAAGCTTTCTTT.

This chain uses TRBV20-1 with TRBJ2-1; D is perhaps TRBD2 (5 bases). Per the germline V gene, CDR1 is DFQATT and CDR2 is SNEGSKA (reference sequence). V lost 1 base and J 6 bases, leaving 13 bases between the germline ends. There are 14 residues in the CDR3. DNA of the CDR3: TGCAGTGCTAGAGCGGTACGCGGACTCAATGAGCAGTTCTTC. Its protein product is CSARAVRGLNEQFF.